The rows below give T cell receptor beta chains drawn from one sample of a study of blood T cell repertoires in COVID-19. Produced via immunoSEQ multiplex PCR; TCRdb's table is partial and in-frame only. This sample carries hundreds of thousands of clones, roughly 87% of them seen once, and the ten largest clones take 0.65% to 0.8%. Input material: peripheral blood. These receptors were obtained from a human donor in a cohort sampled during active COVID-19. Each CDR3 is given with its conserved first and last residue. D genes are given only for firm matches.

J: TRBJ1-5; V: TRBV9; D: .; CDR3: CASSVGGAGNQPQHF
J: TRBJ2-7; V: TRBV7-6; D: .; CDR3: CASSLEAENYEQYF
J: TRBJ1-3; V: TRBV11-2; D: TRBD1; CDR3: CASSAIFKGQGNTIYF
J: TRBJ2-7; V: TRBV10-2; D: .; CDR3: CASSPRDEQYF
J: TRBJ2-2; V: TRBV5-1; D: TRBD1; CDR3: CASSPRGGTGNIGELFF
J: TRBJ2-7; V: TRBV6-2/TRBV6-3; D: TRBD2; CDR3: CASSRPGLATTEQYF
J: TRBJ2-1; V: TRBV15; D: .; CDR3: CATSRGSTGLGYEQFF
J: TRBJ1-5; V: TRBV20-1; D: .; CDR3: CSARVRQPQHF
J: TRBJ1-5; V: TRBV4-1; D: .; CDR3: CASSQDRFRERQGNQPQHF
J: TRBJ2-2; V: TRBV9; D: .; CDR3: CASSVVGQSNTGELFF
J: TRBJ2-1; V: TRBV2; D: TRBD2; CDR3: CASRASGGSSYNEQFF
J: TRBJ2-7; V: TRBV27; D: TRBD2; CDR3: CASSPGTSGRGEQYF
J: TRBJ2-5; V: TRBV3-1/TRBV3-2; D: .; CDR3: CASKMNRANEETQYF
J: TRBJ2-1; V: TRBV9; D: TRBD2; CDR3: CASSVVPPTAGGNNEQFF
J: TRBJ1-2; V: TRBV6-2/TRBV6-3; D: .; CDR3: CASSYDNNYGYTF
J: TRBJ2-7; V: TRBV5-1; D: .; CDR3: CASSPRPSSNQDF
J: TRBJ1-1; V: TRBV19; D: .; CDR3: CASHNAPPNTEAFF
J: TRBJ1-2; V: TRBV5-1; D: .; CDR3: CASSLSGGEGYGYTF
J: TRBJ2-3; V: TRBV6-1; D: TRBD2; CDR3: CASSETSPSGDTQYF
J: TRBJ1-1; V: TRBV10-2; D: .; CDR3: CASSGDAPGHTSRLEAFF
J: TRBJ1-4; V: TRBV5-1; D: .; CDR3: CASSLDLGQRNEKLFF
J: TRBJ1-3; V: TRBV3-1/TRBV3-2; D: TRBD1; CDR3: CASSLQTGGGNTIYF
J: TRBJ2-1; V: TRBV9; D: .; CDR3: CASSVAGVDNEQFF
J: TRBJ2-7; V: TRBV4-2; D: TRBD2; CDR3: CASSQVGGRPDEQYF
J: TRBJ1-1; V: TRBV19; D: .; CDR3: CASSIDRDTEAFF
J: TRBJ1-1; V: TRBV5-3; D: .; CDR3: CARSLSKVQGSVNTEAFF
J: TRBJ1-1; V: TRBV30; D: TRBD1; CDR3: CAWNTYNRGRVVTEAFF
J: TRBJ1-5; V: TRBV19; D: .; CDR3: CASSIPGIQPQHF
J: TRBJ1-3; V: TRBV9; D: .; CDR3: CASSVEDSSGNTIYF
J: TRBJ1-6; V: TRBV28; D: .; CDR3: CASRPDGSPLHF
J: TRBJ1-2; V: TRBV15; D: .; CDR3: CATSRDRGSGYTF
J: TRBJ1-5; V: TRBV11-2; D: .; CDR3: CASSHLQDSNQPQHF
J: TRBJ2-7; V: TRBV7-6; D: TRBD1; CDR3: CASSLVSGTGSYEQYF
J: TRBJ2-7; V: TRBV4-1; D: .; CDR3: CASSQVFGESREQYF
J: TRBJ1-1; V: TRBV5-6; D: .; CDR3: CASSLERSNTEAFF
J: TRBJ1-2; V: TRBV5-6; D: .; CDR3: CASSFTGILYGYTF
J: TRBJ1-1; V: TRBV5-6; D: TRBD1; CDR3: CASSRQGAWRTEAFF